The present entry profiles one T cell receptor (beta chain) with its context. This record comes from a study of blood T cell repertoires in COVID-19. The germline V gene has CDR1 SGHTA and CDR2 FQGNSA. Deletions cut 3 bases from V and 2 bases from J, with 5 bases between. The CDR3 is made up of 14 amino acids. Sequencing used immunoSEQ multiplex PCR; TCRdb keeps in-frame clones, though not all of them. This table holds about 110,000 clones, 70% to 90% found once. The rearrangement links TRBV7-2 to TRBJ2-6; D is unresolved. Material: peripheral blood. The clonotype comes from a man aged 35 to 55 with acute or convalescent COVID-19. In DNA form, the CDR3 reads TGTGCCAGCAGCTTCGCGGCTGGGGCCAACGTCCTGACTTTC. It encodes CASSFAAGANVLTF.